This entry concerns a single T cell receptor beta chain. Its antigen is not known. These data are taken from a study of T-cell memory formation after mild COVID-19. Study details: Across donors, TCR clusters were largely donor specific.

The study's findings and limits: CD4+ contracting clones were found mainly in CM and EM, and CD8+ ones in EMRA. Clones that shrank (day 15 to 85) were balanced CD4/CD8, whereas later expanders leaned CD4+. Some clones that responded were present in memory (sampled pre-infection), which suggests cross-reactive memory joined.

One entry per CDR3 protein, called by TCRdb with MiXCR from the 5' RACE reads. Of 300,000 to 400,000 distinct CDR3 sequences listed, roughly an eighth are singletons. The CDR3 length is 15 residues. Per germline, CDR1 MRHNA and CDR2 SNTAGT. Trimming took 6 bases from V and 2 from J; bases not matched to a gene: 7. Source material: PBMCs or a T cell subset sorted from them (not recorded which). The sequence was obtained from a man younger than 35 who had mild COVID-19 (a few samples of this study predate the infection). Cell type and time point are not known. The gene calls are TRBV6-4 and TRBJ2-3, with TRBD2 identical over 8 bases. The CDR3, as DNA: TGTGCCAGCAGCCGACTAGCGACCCCCACAGATACGCAGTATTTT. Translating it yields CASSRLATPTDTQYF.